The clone carrying this T cell receptor beta chain has more than one count but fewer than ten. Its antigen is still unknown. Indicated time point: persistent/refractory GD, antithyroid drugs over 5 years with positive TRAb. There was RNA extracted from PBMCs, and the TCR library was made from it. Patients came from an endocrinology department in Xi'an, China. According to the study, TCR beta libraries were built with iRepertoire HTBI primers and CDR3-region Arm-PCR. TCRdb ran MiXCR on the multiplex PCR reads and lists one entry per CDR3 protein. The table records a few hundred thousand distinct CDR3 sequences, around 22% of them present only once. CDR1 is MDHEN and CDR2 is SYDVKM in the germline V gene. The CDR3 has 14 residues. Trimming shortened V by 6 bases and J by 10 bases, and 18 bases separated the two germline ends. These data are taken from a study of regulatory T cells in long-lasting Graves disease.

Study outcomes and limitations: It was peripheral blood alone, not thyroid tissue, that was studied.

J is TRBJ1-4 and V is TRBV28; possible D gene TRBD1, 5 bases. The sequence was collected from a female donor with Graves disease. The material sequenced was peripheral blood mononuclear cells (PBMCs), taken when the disease was refractory, from a patient treated with antithyroid drugs. The CDR3 here is CASSDPGARAKLFF. The CDR3 DNA follows: TGTGCCAGCAGCGACCCCGGGGCACGGGCAAAACTGTTTTTT.